Listed here are 23 T cell receptor beta chains from one sample, sequenced in a study of T cell responses to AZD1222 COVID-19 vaccine. Clones were read by immunoSEQ multiplex PCR, and TCRdb kept only the in-frame ones, dropping some. Of roughly 110,000 clones in the sample, 65% to 85% are singletons; the top ten hold around a tenth. This specimen was peripheral blood, taken on day 0 of AZD1222 vaccination. All receptors derive from an adult in good health.

The chain combines TRBV18 with TRBJ2-2; 8 positions match TRBD1. The CDR3 totals 15 residues. Per the germline V gene, CDR1 is KGHSH and CDR2 is LQKENI. The V and J ends lost 6 bases and 3 bases, in that order; junction bases with no gene match: 6. The chain's CDR3 is CASSYGQGDTGELFF. The CDR3 nucleotides are TGTGCCAGCTCGTACGGACAGGGCGACACCGGGGAGCTGTTTTTT.

The gene calls are TRBV5-6 and TRBJ2-2; no clear D. CDR3 length equals 15 residues. The ends were cut back, 1 base at V and 5 bases at J, with 12 bases in the middle. Germline loops: CDR1 SGHDT, CDR2 YYEEEE. CDR3: CASSLWTVDTGELFF. Here the CDR3 DNA reads TGTGCCAGCAGCTTGTGGACCGTGGATACCGGGGAGCTGTTTTTT.

This rearrangement joins TRBV4-1 to TRBJ2-3; 7 nucleotides line up with TRBD2. The V gene end was trimmed by 0 bases and the J gene end by 2 bases; junction bases not matched to a gene: 11. The CDR3 is 18 residues long. Looked up from germline, CDR1 is MGHRA and CDR2 is YSYEKL. The CDR3 spells CASSQEAGLRGYTDTQYF. CDR3 nucleotide sequence: TGCGCCAGCAGCCAAGAAGCAGGCTTGCGGGGGTACACAGATACGCAGTATTTT.

This clone has just one count. CDR3 residues: CASRRGDRTGELFF. In DNA, the CDR3 is TGTGCCAGCAGGCGGGGGGACCGCACCGGGGAGCTGTTTTTT. The gene calls are TRBV2 and TRBJ2-2; 8 bases line up with TRBD2. Per germline, CDR1 SNHLY and CDR2 FYNNEI. This CDR3 contains 14 residues. The V segment lost 6 bases and the J segment 4 bases; nucleotides outside the gene matches: 4. Complete variable domain (other parts from reference TRBV2 and TRBJ2-2): EPEVTQTPSHQVTQMGQEVILRCVPISNHLYFYWYRQILGQKVEFLVSFYNNEISEKSEIFDDQFSVERPDGSNFTLKIRSTKLEDSAMYFCASRRGDRTGELFFGEGSRLTVL.

This clone turned up a few times. One junction end does not reproduce the germline sequence, and a read error may be involved. The J gene is TRBJ2-1, the V gene TRBV6-1; D uncertain. Germline V gives CDR1 MNHNS, CDR2 SASEGT. This CDR3 contains 15 residues. The CDR3, as DNA: TGTGCCAGCAGTGAGACAACTCTCTCCCACAATGAGCAGTTCTTC. Its translation: CASSETTLSHNEQFF.

The rearrangement joins TRBV18 to TRBJ2-2; TRBD2 agrees at 13 bases. This CDR3 is built from 16 residues. With 1 base clipped from V and 10 bases from J, the junction kept 6 bases outside the gene matches. Germline loops: CDR1 KGHSH, CDR2 LQKENI. Written as DNA, the CDR3 is TGTGCCAGCTCACCACAGACTAGCGGGGGGATCGTGGAGCTGTTTTTT. It specifies CASSPQTSGGIVELFF.

This chain joins TRBV11-2 and TRBJ2-7; 9 bases agree with TRBD2. This CDR3 spans 15 amino acids. The germline V gene has CDR1 SGHAT and CDR2 FQNNGV. After removal of 5 bases from V and 4 bases from J, the junction contained 9 bases not matched to a gene. CDR3 region: CASSLRAGGGYEQYF. DNA of the CDR3: TGTGCCAGCAGCCTTAGGGCGGGAGGGGGTTACGAGCAGTACTTC.

This clone came up many times. V is TRBV5-1 and J is TRBJ2-7; D might be TRBD2 (5 bases). Germline V lookup: CDR1 SGHRS, CDR2 YFSETQ. The CDR3 runs 15 residues. V was clipped by 4 bases and J by 0 bases, with 14 bases between them. This CDR3 is CASSVGGSSSYEQYF. Here the CDR3 DNA reads TGCGCCAGCAGCGTTGGCGGGTCCAGCTCCTACGAGCAGTACTTC. The complete variable domain, with remaining parts taken from reference TRBV5-1 and TRBJ2-7, reads KAGVTQTPRYLIKTRGQQVTLSCSPISGHRSVSWYQQTPGQGLQFLFEYFSETQRNKGNFPGRFSGRQFSNSRSEMNVSTLELGDSALYLCASSVGGSSSYEQYFGPGTRLTVT.

This clone is a singleton in its sample. This chain uses TRBV6-2 or TRBV6-3 with TRBJ1-5, with TRBD1 matching 8 bases. Germline values: CDR1 MNHEY, CDR2 SVGEGT. V shed 6 bases and J 5 bases; nucleotides not matched to a gene: 15. The length of the CDR3 is 17 residues. CDR3 DNA sequence: TGTGCCAGCAGCCCAAAGATGACAGGGGTGCGGCATCAGCCCCAGCATTTT. Translating gives CASSPKMTGVRHQPQHF.

The J gene is TRBJ2-1, the V gene TRBV5-6; TRBD2 matches 7 bases. The length of the CDR3 is 17 residues. CDR1 is SGHDT and CDR2 is YYEEEE in the germline V gene. V shed 4 bases, J shed 4 bases, and the junction held 14 bases outside the gene matches. This CDR3 reads CASSHAREAGMYNEQFF. The CDR3 nucleotides read TGTGCCAGCAGCCATGCTAGGGAAGCGGGGATGTACAATGAGCAGTTCTTC.

The rearrangement uses TRBV6-5 and TRBJ1-6, with unresolved D. This CDR3 comprises 14 residues. Germline V gene sequence: CDR1 MNHEY, CDR2 SVGAGI. V was trimmed by 8 bases and J by 3 bases, leaving 11 bases between them. The CDR3 here is CASDLGVYNSPLHF. Written as DNA, the CDR3 is TGTGCCAGCGACCTTGGAGTCTATAATTCACCCCTCCACTTT.

The CDR3 loop reads CASSSAGTSNYGYTF. The CDR3 DNA follows: TGTGCCAGCAGTTCTGCCGGGACGTCTAACTATGGCTACACCTTC. The gene calls are TRBV6-5 and TRBJ1-2, with TRBD1 as a possible D gene (5 bases). The CDR3 extends over 15 amino acids. Germline V gene sequence: CDR1 MNHEY, CDR2 SVGAGI. Between the trimmed V and J ends, which lost 4 bases and 0 bases, there was a span of 12 bases.

The chain carries TRBV7-3 and TRBJ2-5; D tentatively fits TRBD1 or TRBD2 (5 bases each). This CDR3 has 16 amino acids. The germline CDR1 and CDR2 sequences are SGHTA and FQGTGA. V shed 3 bases and J shed 6 bases, with 20 bases lying between them. CDR3 DNA sequence: TGTGCCAGCAGCTTGATGGGAGTATTGTCAGGGAAGACCCAGTACTTC. It encodes CASSLMGVLSGKTQYF. The entire variable domain, with the rest obtained from reference TRBV7-3 and TRBJ2-5, is as follows: GAGVSQTPSNKVTEKGKYVELRCDPISGHTALYWYRQSLGQGPEFLIYFQGTGAADDSGLPNDRFFAVRPEGSVSTLKIQRTERGDSAVYLCASSLMGVLSGKTQYFGPGTRLLVL.

V and J are TRBV9 and TRBJ2-7; D not certain. CDR1 SGDLS and CDR2 YYNGEE come from the germline V gene. Trimming took 0 bases from V and 2 from J, leaving 15 bases between them. The CDR3 totals 16 residues. CDR3 DNA: TGTGCCAGCAGCGTAGGGGCATCGGGCTACCCCTACGAGCAGTACTTC. The encoded protein is CASSVGASGYPYEQYF.

DNA for the CDR3: TGTGCCAGCAGCCTTACGGGGGGCGTAAATGAAAAACTGTTTTTT. This translates into CASSLTGGVNEKLFF. The chain combines TRBV7-9 with TRBJ1-4, with D maybe TRBD1 (6 bases). Trimming shortened V by 5 bases and J by 5 bases, and 15 bases separated the two germline ends. Germline loops: CDR1 SEHNR, CDR2 FQNEAQ (reference sequence). The CDR3 is 15 residues long. The complete variable domain, with remaining parts taken from reference TRBV7-9 and TRBJ1-4, reads DTGVSQNPRHKITKRGQNVTFRCDPISEHNRLYWYRQTLGQGPEFLTYFQNEAQLEKSRLLSDRFSAERPKGSFSTLEIQRTEQGDSAMYLCASSLTGGVNEKLFFGSGTQLSVL.

This clone has only one observation. This sequence joins TRBV27 and TRBJ1-1, with a possible D match to TRBD1 (5 bases). V dropped 3 bases and J dropped 8 bases, with 16 bases sitting between them. The CDR3 runs 14 residues. CDR1 and CDR2 from the germline V gene are MNHEY and SMNVEV (reference sequence). The CDR3 DNA reads TGTGCCAGCAGTTTCCGACTACAGGAGGGGGAAGCTTTCTTT. It translates to CASSFRLQEGEAFF.

V usage is TRBV24-1 and J usage is TRBJ2-1; the D gene is possibly TRBD1 (5 bases). This CDR3 comprises 13 residues. Germline loops: CDR1 KGHDR, CDR2 SFDVKD. Trimming removed 1 base from V and 7 bases from J, with 7 bases in between. CDR3 sequence reads: CATSDFAGNEQFF. CDR3 coding DNA: TGTGCCACCAGTGATTTTGCAGGGAATGAGCAGTTCTTC.

The rearrangement joins TRBV14 to TRBJ2-7; D may be TRBD1 (6 bases). Germline values: CDR1 SGHDN, CDR2 FVKESK. The CDR3 has 12 residues. V shed 3 bases and J shed 4 bases, with 7 bases lying between them. The CDR3 bases are TGTGCCAGCAGCCAGACAGGTTACGAGCAGTACTTC. The encoded protein is CASSQTGYEQYF.

The CDR3 is CASSPQGRLYEQYF. In DNA form, the CDR3 reads TGTGCCAGCAGCCCCCAGGGGCGGCTTTACGAGCAGTACTTC. The V gene is TRBV7-2, the J gene TRBJ2-7; D might be TRBD1 (6 bases). Looked up from germline, CDR1 is SGHTA and CDR2 is FQGNSA. V was pared by 5 bases and J by 4 bases, with 15 bases between. The CDR3 totals 14 residues.

Written as DNA, the CDR3 is TGTGCCAGCAGCGCTAGCGGGAGGACGTCAGAGACCCAGTACTTC. It is translated as CASSASGRTSETQYF. This chain links TRBV11-3 with TRBJ2-5; 11 nucleotides match TRBD2. The CDR3 sequence is 15 residues long. The junction had 6 bases not matched to a gene; V was cut back by 5 bases and J by 4 bases. Germline V gives CDR1 SGHNT, CDR2 YENEEA.

The chain couples TRBV10-2 to TRBJ2-2; D not resolved. The V end lost 11 bases, the J end lost 4 bases, and 17 bases lay between the germline ends. Germline V CDR1 and CDR2: WSHSY, SAAADI. The CDR3 runs 14 residues. CDR3 DNA: TGCGCCTCTCGAAGGGTATCTGGCACCGGGGAGCTGTTTTTT. This sequence encodes CASRRVSGTGELFF.

The chain joins TRBV2 to TRBJ2-6; possible D gene TRBD2, 6 bases. The CDR3 runs to 14 residues. Germline V gives CDR1 SNHLY, CDR2 FYNNEI. Between the trimmed V and J ends, which lost 7 bases and 2 bases, there was a span of 9 bases. The CDR3 region is CASKTGAGANVLTF. The CDR3 DNA reads as TGTGCCAGCAAGACGGGGGCTGGGGCCAACGTCCTGACTTTC.

The chain employs TRBV9 and TRBJ2-7; TRBD2 might be the D (6 bases). Germline V gene lookup returns CDR1 SGDLS and CDR2 YYNGEE. The V gene lost 0 bases and the J gene lost 5 bases, with 9 bases spanning the gap. The CDR3 loop spans 13 amino acids. The CDR3 region has the DNA TGTGCCAGCAGCGTAGTTGGCGGGAACGAGCAGTACTTC. Encoded protein: CASSVVGGNEQYF.